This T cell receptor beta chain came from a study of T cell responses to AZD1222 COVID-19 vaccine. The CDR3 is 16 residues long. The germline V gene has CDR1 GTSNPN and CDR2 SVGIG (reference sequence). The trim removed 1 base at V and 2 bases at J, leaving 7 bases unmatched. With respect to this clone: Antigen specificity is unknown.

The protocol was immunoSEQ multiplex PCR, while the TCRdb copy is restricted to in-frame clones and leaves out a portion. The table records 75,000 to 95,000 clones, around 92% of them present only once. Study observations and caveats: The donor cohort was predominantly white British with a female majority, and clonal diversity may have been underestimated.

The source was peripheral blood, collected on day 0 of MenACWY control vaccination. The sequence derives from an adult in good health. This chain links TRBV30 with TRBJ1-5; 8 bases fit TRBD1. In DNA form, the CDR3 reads TGTGCCTGGAGTGGGCAGGGGGCAACGGGCAATCAGCCCCAGCATTTT. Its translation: CAWSGQGATGNQPQHF.